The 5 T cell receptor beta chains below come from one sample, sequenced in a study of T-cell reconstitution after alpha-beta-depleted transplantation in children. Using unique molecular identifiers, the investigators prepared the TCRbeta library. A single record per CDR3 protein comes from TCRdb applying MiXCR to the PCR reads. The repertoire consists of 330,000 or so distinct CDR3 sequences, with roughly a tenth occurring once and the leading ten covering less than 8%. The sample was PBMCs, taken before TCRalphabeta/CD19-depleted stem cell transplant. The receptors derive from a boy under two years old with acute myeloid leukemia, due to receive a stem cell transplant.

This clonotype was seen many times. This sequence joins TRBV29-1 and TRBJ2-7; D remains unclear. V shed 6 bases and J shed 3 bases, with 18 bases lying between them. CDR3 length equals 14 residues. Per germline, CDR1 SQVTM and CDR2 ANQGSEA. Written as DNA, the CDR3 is TGCAGCGTCGCGCCGGACGGGCCCCGCTACGAGCAGTACTTC. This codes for CSVAPDGPRYEQYF.

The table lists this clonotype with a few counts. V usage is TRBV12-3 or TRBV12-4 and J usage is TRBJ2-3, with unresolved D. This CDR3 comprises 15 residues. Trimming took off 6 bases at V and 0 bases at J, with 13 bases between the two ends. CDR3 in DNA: TGTGCCAGCAGCTTCCGGCAGCCTAGCACAGATACGCAGTATTTT. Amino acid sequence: CASSFRQPSTDTQYF.

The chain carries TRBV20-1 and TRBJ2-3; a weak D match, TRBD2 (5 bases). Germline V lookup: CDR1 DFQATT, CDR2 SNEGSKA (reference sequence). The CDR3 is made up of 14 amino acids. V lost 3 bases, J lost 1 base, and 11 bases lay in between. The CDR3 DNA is TGCAGTGCTAGCGGGTGGACTCGCACAGATACGCAGTATTTT. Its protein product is CSASGWTRTDTQYF.

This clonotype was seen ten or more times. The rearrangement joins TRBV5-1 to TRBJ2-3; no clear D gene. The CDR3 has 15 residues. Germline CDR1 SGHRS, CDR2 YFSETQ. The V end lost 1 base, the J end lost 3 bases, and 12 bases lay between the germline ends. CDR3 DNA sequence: TGCGCCAGCAGCTTGAGTTTGCCTTCTACAGATACGCAGTATTTT. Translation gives CASSLSLPSTDTQYF. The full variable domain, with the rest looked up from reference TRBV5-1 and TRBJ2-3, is KAGVTQTPRYLIKTRGQQVTLSCSPISGHRSVSWYQQTPGQGLQFLFEYFSETQRNKGNFPGRFSGRQFSNSRSEMNVSTLELGDSALYLCASSLSLPSTDTQYFGPGTRLTVL.

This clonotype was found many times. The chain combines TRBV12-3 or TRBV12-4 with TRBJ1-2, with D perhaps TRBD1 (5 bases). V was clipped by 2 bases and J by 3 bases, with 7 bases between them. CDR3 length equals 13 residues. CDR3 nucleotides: TGTGCCAGCAGTTTACGGGGGGACTATGGCTACACCTTC. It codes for CASSLRGDYGYTF.